These 16 T cell receptor beta chains share one sample of origin, sequenced in a study of breast tumors, draining lymph nodes, adjacent tissues. TCRdb reprocessed the multiplex PCR reads with MiXCR, giving one entry per CDR3 protein. The sample holds roughly 21,000 distinct CDR3 sequences, approximately 51% seen once. The specimen was breast tumor tissue. The receptors originated from a female donor with breast cancer. Some clones in this sample may be carry-over from other donors' samples.

This chain links TRBV20-1 with TRBJ2-3; 10 nucleotides line up with TRBD2. Germline V CDR1 and CDR2: DFQATT, SNEGSKA (reference sequence). CDR3 length equals 16 residues. V shed 3 bases, J shed 1 base, and the junction held 7 bases outside the gene matches. The CDR3 is CSARGLAGDCTDTQYF. The CDR3 DNA reads as TGCAGTGCTAGGGGTCTAGCGGGAGACTGCACAGATACGCAGTATTTT.

Only one count was recorded for this clonotype. The chain is built from TRBV5-4 and TRBJ2-1, with 11 bases identical to TRBD2. From germline, CDR1 is SGHNT and CDR2 YYREEE (reference sequence). V gave up 0 bases and J gave up 9 bases; unmatched junction bases: 5. The CDR3 is made up of 15 amino acids. The DNA for the CDR3 is TGTGCCAGCAGCTTGGCCGGGACTAGCGGCAGTGAGCAGTTCTTC. It is translated as CASSLAGTSGSEQFF.

The table lists this clonotype with many counts. CDR3: CASSLDRVTDTQYF. CDR3 in DNA: TGCGCCAGCAGCTTAGACAGGGTCACAGATACGCAGTATTTT. This chain links TRBV5-1 with TRBJ2-3; 7 bases line up with TRBD1. CDR3 length equals 14 residues. Germline V CDR1 and CDR2: SGHRS, YFSETQ. The junction had 2 bases not matched to a gene; V was cut back by 2 bases and J by 2 bases.

The chain employs TRBV25-1 and TRBJ1-6; 8 positions match TRBD1. Germline CDR1 is MGHDK and CDR2 is SYGVNS. The V gene end was trimmed by 4 bases and the J gene end by 5 bases; junction bases not matched to a gene: 1. The CDR3 has 14 amino acids. The CDR3: CASSGTGNNSPLHF. The DNA of the CDR3 is TGTGCCAGCAGTGGGACAGGGAATAATTCACCCCTCCACTTT. Supplemented by reference TRBV25-1 and TRBJ1-6, the full variable domain reads EADIYQTPRYLVIGTGKKITLECSQTMGHDKMYWYQQDPGMELHLIHYSYGVNSTEKGDLSSESTVSRIRTEHFPLTLESARPSHTSQYLCASSGTGNNSPLHFGNGTRLTVT.

This clonotype was detected many times. Being one base from a much bigger clone, this may be a read error. The genes are TRBV7-2 and TRBJ2-7; tentative D call: TRBD1 (5 bases). Germline V gene sequence: CDR1 SGHTA, CDR2 FQGNSA. The CDR3 has 14 amino acids. The DNA for the CDR3 is TGTGCCAGCAGCTTCGCCAGGGCCTCCTACGGGCAGTACTTC. Its protein is CASSFARASYGQYF.

This clonotype was counted at least ten times. The genes are TRBV6-1 and TRBJ2-7; possibly TRBD1 or TRBD2 for D (5 bases each). Germline V gene data show CDR1 as MNHNS and CDR2 as SASEGT. The CDR3 is 15 amino acids. V was trimmed by 2 bases and J by 0 bases, leaving 11 bases between them. The CDR3 protein is CASSERGDSSYEQYF. DNA of the CDR3: TGTGCCAGCAGTGAAAGAGGGGATAGCTCCTACGAGCAGTACTTC.

The chain uses TRBV11-3 and TRBJ1-5; TRBD1 matches 8 bases. Losses at the gene ends were 2 bases for V and 1 base for J; bases not matched to a gene: 13. The CDR3 has 19 amino acids. The germline V gene has CDR1 SGHNT and CDR2 YENEEA. The CDR3 nucleotides read TGTGCCAGCAGCTTAAGGACGGGACAGGTATTTTTCAGCAATCAGCCCCAGCATTTT. It is translated as CASSLRTGQVFFSNQPQHF. Variable domain in full (rest from reference TRBV11-3 and TRBJ1-5): EAGVVQSPRYKIIEKKQPVAFWCNPISGHNTLYWYLQNLGQGPELLIRYENEEAVDDSQLPKDRFSAERLKGVDSTLKIQPAELGDSAVYLCASSLRTGQVFFSNQPQHFGDGTRLSIL.

The rearrangement links TRBV12-3 or TRBV12-4 to TRBJ2-7; D remains unclear. The V and J ends lost 5 bases and 4 bases respectively, with 9 bases between them. This CDR3 is 12 amino acids long. This chain's CDR3 is CASSLTGYEQYF. The DNA for the CDR3 is TGTGCCAGCAGTCTAACGGGTTACGAGCAGTACTTC.

This clonotype came up many times. The rearrangement uses TRBV7-9 and TRBJ2-2; 9 nucleotides match TRBD1. Trimming cost V 1 base and J 3 bases; bases outside gene matches: 3. The CDR3 length is 16 residues. Germline V gene sequence: CDR1 SEHNR, CDR2 FQNEAQ (reference sequence). The CDR3 sequence is CASSLGTGVYTGELFF. In DNA form, the CDR3 reads TGTGCCAGCAGCTTAGGGACAGGGGTCTACACCGGGGAGCTGTTTTTT.

This clonotype was found once. The rearrangement joins TRBV29-1 to TRBJ1-4, with D possibly being TRBD1 (5 bases). CDR1 is SQVTM, CDR2 ANQGSEA, per germline. This CDR3 has 12 residues. Trimming pared 6 bases from V and 5 bases from J, leaving 10 bases between. CDR3 sequence: CSVRTLNEKLFF. Here the CDR3 DNA reads TGCAGCGTAAGGACACTGAATGAAAAACTGTTTTTT.

Within the sample, this clonotype is large. J is TRBJ2-7 and V is TRBV5-6; 12 bases map to TRBD2. Looked up from germline, CDR1 is SGHDT and CDR2 is YYEEEE. The V and J ends lost 5 bases and 6 bases, in that order; junction bases with no gene match: 6. This CDR3 has 14 amino acids. CDR3 loop: CASSPGTSGLEQYF. CDR3 DNA sequence: TGTGCCAGCAGTCCCGGGACTAGCGGGCTCGAGCAGTACTTC.

At least ten counts were recorded for this clonotype. This chain connects TRBV29-1 to TRBJ2-2, with D tentatively TRBD1 (6 bases). The CDR3 runs 14 residues. CDR1 is SQVTM, CDR2 ANQGSEA, per germline. Trimming cost V 4 bases and J 3 bases, with 12 bases left between them. Written as DNA, the CDR3 is TGCAGCGTTGTATGGGACATATACACCGGGGAGCTGTTTTTT. It yields the protein CSVVWDIYTGELFF.

This clonotype was picked up one time. V and J are TRBV9 and TRBJ1-5; D is possibly TRBD1 (5 bases). Trimming pared 0 bases from V and 7 bases from J, leaving 8 bases between. Germline V gives CDR1 SGDLS, CDR2 YYNGEE. CDR3 length: 13 amino acids. The CDR3 nucleotides read TGTGCCAGCAGCGTAGGGGGCGGACAGCCCCAGCATTTT. It codes for CASSVGGGQPQHF.

There are many counts of this clonotype. It may be a read error: a sequence one base away is much more abundant. The V call is TRBV20-1, the J call TRBJ2-5; D remains unclear. This CDR3 comprises 11 residues. The V and J ends lost 7 bases and 0 bases respectively, with 6 bases between them. Per the germline V gene, CDR1 is DFQATT and CDR2 is SNEGSKA (reference sequence). CDR3 protein: CSVEYQETQYF. The DNA of the CDR3 is TGCAGTGTAGAGTACCAAGAGACCCAGTACTTC.

This chain uses TRBV7-9 with TRBJ2-7; D possibly corresponds to TRBD1 (5 bases). CDR3 size: 13 residues. The germline gives CDR1 SEHNR, CDR2 FQNEAQ (reference sequence). V was cut by 1 base and J by 3 bases, with 7 bases left in between. CDR3 sequence (DNA): TGTGCCAGCAGCTTAGGACAGAACTACGAGCAGTACTTC. It specifies CASSLGQNYEQYF.

This clonotype was counted at least ten times. The chain combines TRBV5-8 with TRBJ2-1; D might be TRBD2 (7 bases). Germline V gives CDR1 SGHTS, CDR2 YDEGEE. V lost 0 bases to trimming and J lost 8 bases, with 18 bases between them. The CDR3 is 16 residues long. The CDR3 DNA is TGTGCCAGCAGCTTGGGACTAGTAGGGGGGAGGGATGAGCAGTTCTTC. Its translation is CASSLGLVGGRDEQFF.